Listed below are T cell receptor beta chains from one sample, sequenced in a study of beta chain features in type 1 diabetes. Some clones are missing from TCRdb's copy, which holds only in-frame ones; the method was immunoSEQ multiplex PCR. The data hold around 240,000 clones, with around 9.6% observed a single time. Source material: naive CD4+ T cells from blood. The receptors derive from a woman between 18 and 29 years old in good health. Both conserved end residues are part of each CDR3. Fields, in order: clone size, J gene, V gene, D gene, CDR3 length, CDR3 DNA, CDR3 protein. A D gene is named only where the DNA matches it firmly. Only some rows state a clone size, as once, few, many or a class for expanded clones.

few	TRBJ2-3	TRBV27	.	16	TGTGCCAGCAGTTTGGTCTGGAGGGAGACTTCAGATACGCAGTATTTT	CASSLVWRETSDTQYF
few	TRBJ1-2	TRBV4-1	.	15	TGCGCCAGCAGCCAAGAAGTGCAGGTTCGGCATGGCTACACCTTC	CASSQEVQVRHGYTF
.	TRBJ2-3	TRBV18	.	15	TGTGCCAGCTCCTTCGGACTTAGCGCCACAGATACGCAGTATTTT	CASSFGLSATDTQYF
few	TRBJ2-1	TRBV5-1	TRBD2	15	TGCGCCAGCAGCTTGGGGCTAGCGGGAGTGGATGAGCAGTTCTTC	CASSLGLAGVDEQFF
few	TRBJ1-4	TRBV7-2	.	13	TGTGCCAGCAGCTTAGTTAGGCGAGCGGAACTGTTTTTT	CASSLVRRAELFF
.	TRBJ2-1	TRBV10-3	TRBD1	13	TGTGCCATCAGCCAGGGGGCGAGTAATGAGCAGTTCTTC	CAISQGASNEQFF
.	TRBJ2-7	TRBV6-5	.	15	TGTGCCAGCAGTTACTCACCACAGGGTGGCTACGAGCAGTACTTC	CASSYSPQGGYEQYF
few	TRBJ2-7	TRBV25-1	.	11	TGTGCCAGCAGTAGCTACTACGAGCAGTACTTC	CASSSYYEQYF
.	TRBJ2-1	TRBV5-6	.	18	TGTGCCAGCAGCTTGGGGCGGGGGCGGGAGTCTCCCCACAATGAGCAGTTCTTC	CASSLGRGRESPHNEQFF
.	TRBJ1-2	TRBV4-1	.	15	TGCGCCAGCAGCCAAGGACGACTGAAGCGTTATGGCTACACCTTC	CASSQGRLKRYGYTF
once	TRBJ2-5	TRBV7-9	TRBD2	17	TGTGCCAGCAGCGGACCAGGGACTAGCGTTTACCAAGAGACCCAGTACTTC	CASSGPGTSVYQETQYF
few	TRBJ2-3	TRBV28	.	15	TGTGCCAGCACCCCGGCAGGGCGGTCCACAGATACGCAGTATTTT	CASTPAGRSTDTQYF
few	TRBJ2-1	TRBV2	TRBD1	14	TGTGCCAGCAGCGGACAGGGCTCCTACAATGAGCAGTTCTTC	CASSGQGSYNEQFF
.	TRBJ2-3	TRBV15	TRBD1	14	TGTGCCACCAGCCTGACAGGGAGCCCAGATACGCAGTATTTT	CATSLTGSPDTQYF
.	TRBJ2-7	TRBV27	TRBD2	14	TGTGCCAGCAGTTTACGGGAGGGCCAGTACGAGCAGTACTTC	CASSLREGQYEQYF
.	TRBJ2-4	TRBV5-1	.	14	TGCGCCAGCAGCTTCATGGGGGGTACAAACATTCAGTACTTC	CASSFMGGTNIQYF
.	TRBJ1-4	TRBV28	TRBD1	15	TGTGCCAGCAGGTACAGGGGGGGTGATAATGAAAAACTGTTTTTT	CASRYRGGDNEKLFF
few	TRBJ1-4	TRBV7-2	.	14	TGTGCCAGCAGGCCCACAGGGTTTGATGAAAAACTGTTTTTT	CASRPTGFDEKLFF
.	TRBJ2-2	TRBV30	.	15	TGTGCCTGGAGTTACCTGACTCGTACCACCGGGGAGCTGTTTTTT	CAWSYLTRTTGELFF
few	TRBJ1-1	TRBV5-5	.	13	TGTGCCAGCAGCCCGAGAGAAGACACTGAAGCTTTCTTT	CASSPREDTEAFF
.	TRBJ2-7	TRBV13	TRBD2	17	TGTGCCAGCAGCCCCCGCTTAACTAGCGGGAGCTCCTACGAGCAGTACTTC	CASSPRLTSGSSYEQYF
.	TRBJ2-3	TRBV27	.	14	TGTGCCAGCAGTGAGGCCGGCGGCACAGATACGCAGTATTTT	CASSEAGGTDTQYF
few	TRBJ1-2	TRBV10-3	TRBD1	13	TGTGCCATCAGTGGCGGGACAGGGCTTAACTACACCTTC	CAISGGTGLNYTF
few	TRBJ1-2	TRBV7-2	TRBD1	13	TGTGCCAGCAGACGTAGACAGGGCCGGGGCTACACCTTC	CASRRRQGRGYTF
few	TRBJ1-5	TRBV6-5	TRBD1	15	TGTGCCAGCAGCTCGGGACAGGGTAGCAATCAGCCCCAGCATTTT	CASSSGQGSNQPQHF
few	TRBJ1-1	TRBV12-2	.	14	TGTGCAAGTCGCTGGGTCGGAGGGTACACTGAAGCTTTCTTT	CASRWVGGYTEAFF
.	TRBJ1-2	TRBV4-2	.	14	TGTGCCAGCAGCCAAGAAGAGCAGGTCTATGGCTACACCTTC	CASSQEEQVYGYTF
few	TRBJ1-6	TRBV9	.	14	TGTGCCAGCAGCGTACTGGCAGATAATTCACCCCTCCACTTT	CASSVLADNSPLHF
.	TRBJ2-1	TRBV5-1	.	13	TGCGCCAGCAGAGACAGCTCCTACAATGAGCAGTTCTTC	CASRDSSYNEQFF
few	TRBJ2-5	TRBV9	TRBD2	18	TGTGCCAGCAGCGTAGCTCCTAGCGGGGGTTTAGGGAGAGAGACCCAGTACTTC	CASSVAPSGGLGRETQYF
few	TRBJ2-6	TRBV7-8	TRBD1	17	TGTGCCAGCAGCTTGGCGACAGGGGGCTCTGGGGCCAACGTCCTGACTTTC	CASSLATGGSGANVLTF
few	TRBJ2-5	TRBV5-1	.	13	TGCGCCAGCAGCTTAACGGGGGAAGAGACCCAGTACTTC	CASSLTGEETQYF
.	TRBJ1-2	TRBV5-4	.	15	TGTGCCAGCAGCTTGGTGACAGGAGCTAACTATGGCTACACCTTC	CASSLVTGANYGYTF